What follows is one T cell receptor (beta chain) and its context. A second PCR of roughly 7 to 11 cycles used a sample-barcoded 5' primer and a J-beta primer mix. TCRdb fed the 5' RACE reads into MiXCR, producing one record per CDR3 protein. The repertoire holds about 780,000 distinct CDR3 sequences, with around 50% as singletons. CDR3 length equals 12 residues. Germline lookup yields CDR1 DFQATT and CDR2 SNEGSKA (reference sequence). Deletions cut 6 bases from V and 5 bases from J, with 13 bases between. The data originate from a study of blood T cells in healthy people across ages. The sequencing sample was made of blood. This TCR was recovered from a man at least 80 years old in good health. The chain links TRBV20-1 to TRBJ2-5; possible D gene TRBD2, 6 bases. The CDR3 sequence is CSAKTSAETQYF. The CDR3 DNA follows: TGCAGTGCCAAGACTAGTGCGGAGACCCAGTACTTC.